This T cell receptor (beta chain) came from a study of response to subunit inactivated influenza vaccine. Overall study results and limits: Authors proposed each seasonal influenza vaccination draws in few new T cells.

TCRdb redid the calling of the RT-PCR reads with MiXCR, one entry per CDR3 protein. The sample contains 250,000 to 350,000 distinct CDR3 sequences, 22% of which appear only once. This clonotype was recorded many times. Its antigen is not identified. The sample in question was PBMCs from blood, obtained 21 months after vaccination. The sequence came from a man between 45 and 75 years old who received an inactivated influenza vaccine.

The CDR3 DNA reads TGTGCCAGCAGTGCCTCCGTAGGACAGGGAAGGGGGAGCAATCAGCCCCAGCATTTT. It encodes CASSASVGQGRGSNQPQHF. V is TRBV12-3 or TRBV12-4 and J is TRBJ1-5; 8 bases are a match to TRBD1. V shed 5 bases and J 1 base; nucleotides not matched to a gene: 16. CDR3 size: 19 residues.